This T cell receptor (beta chain) was recorded in a study of long-term antiretroviral therapy in people with HIV. Study results and caveats: No data on ART adherence, viral resistance or therapy changes. It was observed that HIV repertoires exhibited narrower CDR3 length ranges than controls. Post-ART samples showed increased diversity that remained below transplant donor control levels.

To note about this clone: The antigen remains undetermined.

V lost 2 bases to trimming and J lost 0 bases; unmatched junction nucleotides: 3. Per the germline V gene, CDR1 is MNHEY and CDR2 is SVGAGI. CDR3 length equals 15 residues. Sequencing relied on immunoSEQ assay v3.0, run at survey level. Clones were sequenced by immunoSEQ multiplex PCR, and TCRdb holds only the in-frame ones, with some missing. The repertoire holds around 22,000 clones, with 85% to 95% as singletons. The chain has TRBV6-5 and TRBJ1-1; 7 bases align to TRBD1. The receptor was derived from a woman between 50 and 59 years old with HIV. Sequenced material: unsorted PBMCs, taken about 5 years after starting antiretroviral therapy. The CDR3 loop reads CASSYTTGLNTEAFF. DNA for the CDR3: TGTGCCAGCAGTTACACGACAGGGCTGAACACTGAAGCTTTCTTT.